The source of this TCR beta chain is a study of blood T cell repertoires in COVID-19. Profiling relied on immunoSEQ multiplex PCR, and the TCRdb table lists in-frame clones only, not all of them. The sample includes approximately 64,000 clones, about four fifths of them seen just once. This CDR3 spans 13 amino acids. Trimming removed 8 bases from V and 4 bases from J, with 13 bases in between. The germline V gene has CDR1 SNHLY and CDR2 FYNNEI. V and J are TRBV2 and TRBJ2-3; D might be TRBD1 (5 bases). The sample taken for sequencing was peripheral blood. The clonotype comes from a woman between 65 and 79 years old with acute or convalescent COVID-19. The DNA for the CDR3 is TGTGCCAGCGGAATGGGGCAGGCAGATACGCAGTATTTT. This translates into CASGMGQADTQYF.